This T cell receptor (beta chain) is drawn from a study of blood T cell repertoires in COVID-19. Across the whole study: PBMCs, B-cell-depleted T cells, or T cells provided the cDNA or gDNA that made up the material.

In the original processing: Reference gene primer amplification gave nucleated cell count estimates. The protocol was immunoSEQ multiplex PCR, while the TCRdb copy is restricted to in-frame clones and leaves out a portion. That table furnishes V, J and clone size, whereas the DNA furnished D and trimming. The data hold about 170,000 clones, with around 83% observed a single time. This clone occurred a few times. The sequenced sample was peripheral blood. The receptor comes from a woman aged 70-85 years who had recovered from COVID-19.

This CDR3 reads CASSDNRGGTEAFF. DNA for the CDR3: TGTGCCAGCAGTGATAACAGGGGTGGGACTGAAGCTTTCTTT. The rearrangement links TRBV6-1 to TRBJ1-1, with TRBD1 matching over 7 bases. Per germline, CDR1 MNHNS and CDR2 SASEGT. V lost 3 bases, J lost 5 bases, and 6 bases stayed unmatched. The CDR3 loop spans 14 amino acids.